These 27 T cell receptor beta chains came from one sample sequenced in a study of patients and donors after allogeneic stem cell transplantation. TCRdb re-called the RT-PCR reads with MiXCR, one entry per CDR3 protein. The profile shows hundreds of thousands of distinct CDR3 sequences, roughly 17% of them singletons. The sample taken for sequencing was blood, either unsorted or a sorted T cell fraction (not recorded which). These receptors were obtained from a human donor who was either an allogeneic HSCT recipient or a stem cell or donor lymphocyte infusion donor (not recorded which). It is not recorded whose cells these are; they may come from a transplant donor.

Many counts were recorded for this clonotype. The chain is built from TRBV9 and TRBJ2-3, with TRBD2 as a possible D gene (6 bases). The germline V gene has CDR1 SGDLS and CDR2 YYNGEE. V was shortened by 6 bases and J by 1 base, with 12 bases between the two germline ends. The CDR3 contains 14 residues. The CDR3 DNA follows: TGTGCCAGCACTCTCGGCGGGGGCACAGATACGCAGTATTTT. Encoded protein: CASTLGGGTDTQYF.

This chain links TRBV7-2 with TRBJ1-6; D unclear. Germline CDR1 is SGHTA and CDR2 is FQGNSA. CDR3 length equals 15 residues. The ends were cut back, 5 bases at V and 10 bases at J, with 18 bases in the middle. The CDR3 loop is CASSKTRSRQSPLHF. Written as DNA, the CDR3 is TGTGCCAGCAGCAAAACCCGATCAAGGCAGTCACCCCTCCACTTT.

The chain's CDR3 is CSALGADTQYF. For the CDR3, the DNA is TGCAGTGCTCTGGGAGCAGATACGCAGTATTTT. The gene calls are TRBV20-1 and TRBJ2-3; TRBD2 is a possible D gene (5 bases). V was clipped by 5 bases and J by 4 bases, with 7 bases between them. Per germline, CDR1 DFQATT and CDR2 SNEGSKA (reference sequence). This CDR3 is 11 amino acids long.

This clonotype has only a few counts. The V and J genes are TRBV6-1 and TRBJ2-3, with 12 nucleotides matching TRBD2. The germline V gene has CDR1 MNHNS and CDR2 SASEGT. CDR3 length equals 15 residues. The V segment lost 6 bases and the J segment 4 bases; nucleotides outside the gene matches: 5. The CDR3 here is CASRTGLAGPDTQYF. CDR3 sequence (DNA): TGTGCCAGCAGGACCGGACTAGCGGGACCAGATACGCAGTATTTT.

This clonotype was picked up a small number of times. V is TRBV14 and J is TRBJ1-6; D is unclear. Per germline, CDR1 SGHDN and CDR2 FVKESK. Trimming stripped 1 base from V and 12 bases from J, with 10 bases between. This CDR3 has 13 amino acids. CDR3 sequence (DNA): TGTGCCAGCAGCCAAGGGACTGGTGGACCCCTCCACTTT. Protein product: CASSQGTGGPLHF.

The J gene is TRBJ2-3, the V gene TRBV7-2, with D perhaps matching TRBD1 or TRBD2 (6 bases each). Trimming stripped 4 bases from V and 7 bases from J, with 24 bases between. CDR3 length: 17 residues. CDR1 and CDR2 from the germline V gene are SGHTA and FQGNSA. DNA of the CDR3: TGTGCCAGCAGCTCCGAGTGGGTGGGGGGCCACGCCTATACGCAGTATTTT. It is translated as CASSSEWVGGHAYTQYF. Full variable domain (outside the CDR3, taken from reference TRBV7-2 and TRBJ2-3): GAGVSQSPSNKVTEKGKDVELRCDPISGHTALYWYRQSLGQGLEFLIYFQGNSAPDKSGLPSDRFSAERTGGSVSTLTIQRTQQEDSAVYLCASSSEWVGGHAYTQYFGPGTRLTVL.

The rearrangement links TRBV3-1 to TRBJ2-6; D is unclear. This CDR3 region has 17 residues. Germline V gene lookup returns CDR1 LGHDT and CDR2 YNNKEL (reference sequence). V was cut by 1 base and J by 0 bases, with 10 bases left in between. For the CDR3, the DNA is TGTGCCAGCAGCCAAGTGACTGCTAACTCTGGGGCCAACGTCCTGACTTTC. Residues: CASSQVTANSGANVLTF.

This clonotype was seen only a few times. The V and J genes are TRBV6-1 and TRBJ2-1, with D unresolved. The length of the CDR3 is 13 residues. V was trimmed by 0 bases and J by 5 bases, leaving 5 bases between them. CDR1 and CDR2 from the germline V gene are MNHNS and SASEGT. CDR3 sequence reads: CASSEAGNNEQFF. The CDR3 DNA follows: TGTGCCAGCAGTGAAGCTGGGAACAATGAGCAGTTCTTC.

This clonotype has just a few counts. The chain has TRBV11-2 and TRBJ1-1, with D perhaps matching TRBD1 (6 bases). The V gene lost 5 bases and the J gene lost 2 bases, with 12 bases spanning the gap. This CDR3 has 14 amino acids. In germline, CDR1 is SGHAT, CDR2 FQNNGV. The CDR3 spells CASSITGLNTEAFF. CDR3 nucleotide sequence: TGTGCCAGCAGCATAACAGGGCTCAACACTGAAGCTTTCTTT.

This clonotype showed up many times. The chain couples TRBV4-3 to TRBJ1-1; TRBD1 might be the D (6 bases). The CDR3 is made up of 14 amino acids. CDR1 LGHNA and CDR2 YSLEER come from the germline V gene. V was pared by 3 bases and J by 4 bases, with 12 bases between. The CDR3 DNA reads TGCGCCAGCAGCCAGGGGGCGCGGGGCACTGAAGCTTTCTTT. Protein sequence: CASSQGARGTEAFF.

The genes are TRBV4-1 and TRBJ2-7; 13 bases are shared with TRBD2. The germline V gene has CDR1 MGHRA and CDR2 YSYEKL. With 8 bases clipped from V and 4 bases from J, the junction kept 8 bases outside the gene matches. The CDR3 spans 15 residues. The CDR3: CASGRLAGGQYEQYF. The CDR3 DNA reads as TGCGCCAGCGGTAGACTAGCGGGAGGCCAGTACGAGCAGTACTTC.

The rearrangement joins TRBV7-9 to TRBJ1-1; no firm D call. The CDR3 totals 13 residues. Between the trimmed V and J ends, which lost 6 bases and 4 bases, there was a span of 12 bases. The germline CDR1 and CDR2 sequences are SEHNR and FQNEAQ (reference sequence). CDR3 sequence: CASRPGKGTEAFF. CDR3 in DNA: TGTGCCAGCAGGCCCGGAAAGGGCACTGAAGCTTTCTTT.

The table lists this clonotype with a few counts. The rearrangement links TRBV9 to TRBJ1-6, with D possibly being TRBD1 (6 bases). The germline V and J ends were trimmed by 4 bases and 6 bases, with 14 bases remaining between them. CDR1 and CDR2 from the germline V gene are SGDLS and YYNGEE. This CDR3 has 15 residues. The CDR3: CASSMGQGRNSPLHF. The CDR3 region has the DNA TGTGCCAGCAGCATGGGGCAGGGGCGTAATTCACCCCTCCACTTT. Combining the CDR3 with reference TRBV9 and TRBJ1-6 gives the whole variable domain DSGVTQTPKHLITATGQRVTLRCSPRSGDLSVYWYQQSLDQGLQFLIQYYNGEERAKGNILERFSAQQFPDLHSELNLSSLELGDSALYFCASSMGQGRNSPLHFGNGTRLTVT.

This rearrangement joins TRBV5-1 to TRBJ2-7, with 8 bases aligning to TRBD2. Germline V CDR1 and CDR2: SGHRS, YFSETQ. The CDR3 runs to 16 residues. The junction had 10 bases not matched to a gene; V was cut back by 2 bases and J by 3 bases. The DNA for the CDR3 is TGCGCCAGCAGCTTTTCGGCTAGCGGGCCTGACTACGAGCAGTACTTC. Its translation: CASSFSASGPDYEQYF. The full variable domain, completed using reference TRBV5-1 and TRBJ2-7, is KAGVTQTPRYLIKTRGQQVTLSCSPISGHRSVSWYQQTPGQGLQFLFEYFSETQRNKGNFPGRFSGRQFSNSRSEMNVSTLELGDSALYLCASSFSASGPDYEQYFGPGTRLTVT.

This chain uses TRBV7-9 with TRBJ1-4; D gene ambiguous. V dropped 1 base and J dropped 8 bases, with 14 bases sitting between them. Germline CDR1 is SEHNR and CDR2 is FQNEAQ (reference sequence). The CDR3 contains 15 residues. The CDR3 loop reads CASSLGAGSHEKLFF. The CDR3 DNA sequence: TGTGCCAGCAGCTTAGGAGCGGGGTCGCACGAAAAACTGTTTTTT.

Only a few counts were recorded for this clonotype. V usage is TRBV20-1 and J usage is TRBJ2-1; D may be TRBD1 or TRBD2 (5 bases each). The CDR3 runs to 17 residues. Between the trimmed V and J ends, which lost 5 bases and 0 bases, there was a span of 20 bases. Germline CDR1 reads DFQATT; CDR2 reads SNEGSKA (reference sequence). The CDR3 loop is CSASRDPLTGSYNEQFF. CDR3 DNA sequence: TGCAGTGCTTCCCGGGACCCTCTTACAGGCTCCTACAATGAGCAGTTCTTC.

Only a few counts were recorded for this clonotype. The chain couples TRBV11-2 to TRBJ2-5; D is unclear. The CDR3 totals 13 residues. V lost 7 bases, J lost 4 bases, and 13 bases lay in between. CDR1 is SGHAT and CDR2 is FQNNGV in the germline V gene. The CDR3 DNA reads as TGTGCCAGCACCCCAAGTCCCGGAGAGACCCAGTACTTC. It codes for CASTPSPGETQYF. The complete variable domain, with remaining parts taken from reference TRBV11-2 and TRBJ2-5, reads EAGVAQSPRYKIIEKRQSVAFWCNPISGHATLYWYQQILGQGPKLLIQFQNNGVVDDSQLPKDRFSAERLKGVDSTLKIQPAKLEDSAVYLCASTPSPGETQYFGPGTRLLVL.

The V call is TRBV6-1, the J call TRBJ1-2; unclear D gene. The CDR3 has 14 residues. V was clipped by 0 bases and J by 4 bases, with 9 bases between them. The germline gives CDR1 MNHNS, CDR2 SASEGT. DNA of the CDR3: TGTGCCAGCAGTGAAGCGGAAGGATTCTATGGCTACACCTTC. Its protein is CASSEAEGFYGYTF.

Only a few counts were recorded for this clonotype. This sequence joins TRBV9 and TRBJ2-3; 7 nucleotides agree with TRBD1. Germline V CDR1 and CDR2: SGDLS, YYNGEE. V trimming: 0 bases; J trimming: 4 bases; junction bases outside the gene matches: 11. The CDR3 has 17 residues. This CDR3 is CASSVGVGAGGSDTQYF. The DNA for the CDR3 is TGTGCCAGCAGCGTAGGGGTGGGGGCAGGGGGATCAGATACGCAGTATTTT. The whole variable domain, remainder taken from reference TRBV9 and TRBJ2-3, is DSGVTQTPKHLITATGQRVTLRCSPRSGDLSVYWYQQSLDQGLQFLIQYYNGEERAKGNILERFSAQQFPDLHSELNLSSLELGDSALYFCASSVGVGAGGSDTQYFGPGTRLTVL.

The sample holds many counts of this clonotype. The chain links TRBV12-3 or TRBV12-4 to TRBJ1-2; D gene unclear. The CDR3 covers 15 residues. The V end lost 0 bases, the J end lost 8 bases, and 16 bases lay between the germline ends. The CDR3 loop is CASSLAAVQRIGYTF. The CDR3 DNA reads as TGTGCCAGCAGTTTAGCCGCGGTTCAAAGAATCGGCTACACCTTC.

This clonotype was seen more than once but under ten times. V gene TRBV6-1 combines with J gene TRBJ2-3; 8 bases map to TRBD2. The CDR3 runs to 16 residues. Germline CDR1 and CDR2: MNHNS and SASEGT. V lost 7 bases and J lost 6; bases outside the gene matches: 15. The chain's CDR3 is CASTPRGGLISDTQYF. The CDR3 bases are TGTGCCAGCACCCCCCGGGGGGGGCTGATCTCCGATACGCAGTATTTT.

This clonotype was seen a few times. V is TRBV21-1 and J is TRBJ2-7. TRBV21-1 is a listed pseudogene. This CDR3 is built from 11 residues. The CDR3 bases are TGTGCCAGCAGGATCCCCTCCGAGCAGTACTTC. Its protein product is CASRIPSEQYF.

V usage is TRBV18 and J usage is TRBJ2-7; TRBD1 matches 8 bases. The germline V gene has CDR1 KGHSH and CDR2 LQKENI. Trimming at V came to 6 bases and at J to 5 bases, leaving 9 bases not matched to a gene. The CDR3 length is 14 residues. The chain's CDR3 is CASSRWDRSDEQYF. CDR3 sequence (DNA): TGTGCCAGCTCGAGGTGGGACAGGTCCGACGAGCAGTACTTC.

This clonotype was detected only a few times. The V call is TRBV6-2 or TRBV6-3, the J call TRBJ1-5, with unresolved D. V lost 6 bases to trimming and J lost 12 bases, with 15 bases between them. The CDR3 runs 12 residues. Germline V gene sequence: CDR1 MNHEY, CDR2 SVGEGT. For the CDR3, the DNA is TGTGCCAGCAGCCCGACAAACTCGGGCCAGCATTTT. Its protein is CASSPTNSGQHF.

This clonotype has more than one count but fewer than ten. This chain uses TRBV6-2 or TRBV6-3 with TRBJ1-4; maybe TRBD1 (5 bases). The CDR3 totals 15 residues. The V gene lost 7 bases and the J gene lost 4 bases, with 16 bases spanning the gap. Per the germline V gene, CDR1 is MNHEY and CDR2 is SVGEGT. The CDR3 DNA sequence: TGTGCCAGCACCAACCGGACGGGGGTTAATGAAAAACTGTTTTTT. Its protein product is CASTNRTGVNEKLFF.

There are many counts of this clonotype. The DNA for the CDR3 is TGCAGTGCACATGGATCGTTAGCTAACTATGGCTACACCTTC. Amino acid sequence: CSAHGSLANYGYTF. This chain uses TRBV20-1 with TRBJ1-2; D uncertain. This CDR3 has 14 amino acids. From germline, CDR1 is DFQATT and CDR2 SNEGSKA (reference sequence). Trimming took 6 bases from V and 0 from J, leaving 14 bases between them.

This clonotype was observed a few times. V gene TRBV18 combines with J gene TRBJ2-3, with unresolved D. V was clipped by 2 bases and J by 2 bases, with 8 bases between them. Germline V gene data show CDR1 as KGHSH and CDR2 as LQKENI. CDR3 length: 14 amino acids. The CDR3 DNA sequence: TGTGCCAGCTCACCAGACACCTACACAGATACGCAGTATTTT. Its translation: CASSPDTYTDTQYF.